Listed below are T cell receptor beta chains from one sample, sequenced in a study of blood T cell repertoires in COVID-19. Only in-frame clones appear in the TCRdb table, and some are missing; sequencing was by immunoSEQ multiplex PCR. The sample has 180,000 or so clones; over 70% are singletons. The sample taken for sequencing was PBMCs or T cells enriched from blood (not recorded which). The receptor source for this set is a woman aged 60 to 75 who had recovered from COVID-19. Each CDR3 is given with its conserved first and last residue. D genes are given only for firm matches. Only part of the rows carry a size: once, few, many, or a class if the clone is expanded.

V gene	D gene	J gene	clone size	CDR3 protein	CDR3 DNA
TRBV2	NA	TRBJ1-1	once	CASQKGDLMNTEAFF	TGTGCCAGCCAGAAAGGGGATCTGATGAACACTGAAGCTTTCTTT
TRBV6-5	TRBD1	TRBJ2-3	NA	CASTRTGGLDTQYF	TGTGCCAGCACTCGGACAGGGGGCCTAGATACGCAGTATTTT
TRBV9	NA	TRBJ1-1	NA	CASGQRMNTEAFF	TGTGCCAGCGGTCAGCGGATGAACACTGAAGCTTTCTTT
TRBV7-9	NA	TRBJ1-2	NA	CASSSSAGGPGGYTF	TGTGCCAGCAGCTCGTCAGCGGGGGGCCCGGGAGGCTACACCTTC
TRBV5-4	NA	TRBJ1-1	once	CASSLGVQTNTEAFF	TGTGCCAGCAGCTTGGGGGTACAGACGAACACTGAAGCTTTCTTT
TRBV5-1	TRBD2	TRBJ2-3	NA	CASSRRDYTDTQYF	TGCGCCAGCAGCCGCCGGGACTACACAGATACGCAGTATTTT
TRBV12-5	TRBD2	TRBJ2-1	NA	CASGWTGTSGYNEQFF	TGTGCTAGTGGTTGGACCGGGACTAGCGGTTACAATGAGCAGTTCTTC
TRBV2	NA	TRBJ2-3	NA	CASSGRGGGTDTQYF	TGTGCCAGCAGTGGTAGGGGGGGCGGCACAGATACGCAGTATTTT
TRBV28	TRBD2	TRBJ2-7	NA	CATLGGERVEQYF	TGTGCCACCCTGGGGGGGGAAAGGGTAGAGCAGTACTTC
TRBV7-9	TRBD2	TRBJ2-1	once	CASSPTGGYEQFF	TGTGCCAGCAGCCCGACGGGAGGGTATGAGCAGTTCTTC
TRBV19	NA	TRBJ1-5	once	CASSIDPRSVQPQHF	TGTGCCAGTAGTATAGACCCCCGATCAGTTCAGCCCCAGCATTTT
TRBV7-2	TRBD2	TRBJ2-5	NA	CASSTQRGQETQYF	TGTGCCAGCAGCACCCAGCGGGGCCAAGAGACCCAGTACTTC
TRBV19	NA	TRBJ2-3	NA	CASSMVASLGDTQYF	TGTGCCAGTAGTATGGTGGCTAGCCTCGGAGATACGCAGTATTTT
TRBV5-1	TRBD2	TRBJ2-3	NA	CASSLSSTSSNVDTQYF	TGCGCCAGCAGCTTGTCCTCGACTAGCTCAAACGTAGATACGCAGTATTTT
TRBV5-6	TRBD1	TRBJ1-6	NA	CASSLRTGGISPLHF	TGTGCCAGCAGCTTGAGAACAGGGGGGATTTCACCCCTCCACTTT
TRBV5-1	NA	TRBJ2-1	NA	CASTYLVGVSYNEQFF	TGCGCCAGCACCTATCTAGTCGGGGTCTCCTACAATGAGCAGTTCTTC
TRBV3-1/TRBV3-2	NA	TRBJ1-3	NA	CASSRLPPSSSGNTIYF	TGTGCCAGCAGCCGACTTCCTCCATCGAGCTCTGGAAACACCATATATTTT
TRBV7-9	TRBD1	TRBJ1-4	once	CASSWGQIGFNEKLFF	TGTGCCAGCAGCTGGGGACAGATAGGGTTTAATGAAAAACTGTTTTTT
TRBV2	TRBD1	TRBJ2-7	NA	CASSRDRGSYEQYF	TGTGCCAGCAGCCGGGACAGAGGTTCCTACGAGCAGTACTTC
TRBV3-1/TRBV3-2	NA	TRBJ1-3	once	CASSQDGRGGNTIYF	TGTGCCAGCAGCCAAGATGGGAGAGGGGGAAACACCATATATTTT
TRBV5-4	NA	TRBJ2-7	NA	CASSPEQYF	TGTGCCAGCAGCCCGGAGCAGTACTTC
TRBV10-3	TRBD2	TRBJ2-5	NA	CAISGAGGLETQYF	TGTGCCATCAGTGGAGCGGGGGGGCTGGAGACCCAGTACTTC
TRBV27	TRBD2	TRBJ2-1	NA	CASTAGGSYNEQFF	TGTGCCAGCACCGCGGGAGGCTCCTACAATGAGCAGTTCTTC
TRBV28	TRBD1	TRBJ1-4	NA	CASRPGGTNEKLFF	TGTGCCAGCAGACCAGGGGGAACTAATGAAAAACTGTTTTTT
TRBV24-1	TRBD1	TRBJ2-5	NA	CATSDPGGFGETQYF	TGTGCCACCAGTGACCCAGGGGGATTCGGAGAGACCCAGTACTTC
TRBV30	TRBD1	TRBJ1-2	NA	CAWRNWGTGASGSILGGYTF	TGTGCCTGGAGAAACTGGGGGACAGGGGCGTCTGGAAGTATCCTTGGTGGCTACACCTTC
TRBV27	TRBD1	TRBJ1-1	NA	CASNGGGRGNTEAFF	TGTGCCAGCAACGGAGGGGGCCGCGGGAACACTGAAGCTTTCTTT